What follows are 27 T cell receptor beta chains derived from one specimen sequenced in a study of regulatory T cells in long-lasting Graves disease. Combining iRepertoire HTBI primers with Arm-PCR of CDR3 regions, the authors built TCR beta libraries. Using its own MiXCR run on the multiplex PCR reads, TCRdb lists one record per CDR3 protein. This sample yields roughly 400,000 distinct CDR3 sequences, of which roughly a fifth are seen a single time; roughly an eighth belongs to the top ten. The sample's time point: persistent/refractory GD, antithyroid drugs over 5 years with positive TRAb. Preparation of the TCR library used RNA extracted from PBMCs. The sequencing used peripheral blood mononuclear cells (PBMCs), collected when the disease was refractory, from a patient treated with antithyroid drugs. These receptors were collected from a female donor with Graves disease.

This clonotype occurred many times. The chain joins TRBV28 to TRBJ2-2; tentatively, D is TRBD1 (6 bases). CDR1 and CDR2 (germline): MDHEN, SYDVKM. V was trimmed by 6 bases and J by 6 bases, leaving 17 bases between them. The CDR3 runs to 15 residues. The CDR3 sequence: CASSPNRGGPGELFF. The CDR3 region has the DNA TGTGCCAGCAGCCCTAATAGAGGGGGACCCGGGGAGCTGTTTTTT.

This clonotype was seen at least ten times. The J gene is TRBJ1-1, the V gene TRBV19, with a tentative D call TRBD1 (6 bases). V shed 4 bases and J shed 3 bases, with 12 bases lying between them. Looked up from germline, CDR1 is LNHDA and CDR2 is SQIVND (reference sequence). This CDR3 region has 14 residues. The CDR3 loop reads CASSKGDRYTEAFF. CDR3 DNA: TGTGCCAGTAGTAAAGGAGACAGGTACACTGAAGCTTTCTTT.

This rearrangement joins TRBV28 to TRBJ1-6, with 7 nucleotides matching TRBD1. The J segment lost 8 bases and the V segment lost 5 bases, leaving 12 bases of the junction unmatched. This CDR3 is 16 amino acids long. From germline, CDR1 is MDHEN and CDR2 SYDVKM. The CDR3 region is CASSRATGWVDSPLHF. DNA of the CDR3: TGTGCCAGCAGTCGCGCGACAGGGTGGGTGGATTCACCCCTCCACTTT.

In this sample, this clonotype turned up many times. The V gene is TRBV12-3 or TRBV12-4, the J gene TRBJ1-5; tentative D call: TRBD1 (6 bases). The CDR3 has 14 amino acids. Trimming shortened V by 3 bases and J by 5 bases, and 11 bases separated the two germline ends. In DNA form, the CDR3 reads TGTGCCAGCAGTTTCAACAGGGACGATCAGCCCCAGCATTTT. This sequence encodes CASSFNRDDQPQHF.

This clonotype was seen at least ten times. The chain combines TRBV7-2 with TRBJ1-2; D unclear. The length of the CDR3 is 16 residues. Germline lookup yields CDR1 SGHTA and CDR2 FQGNSA. V was pared by 5 bases and J by 4 bases, with 20 bases between. CDR3 in DNA: TGTGCCAGCAGCCCCAGTCCGGGTCCGGTAGTCTATGGCTACACCTTC. This encodes CASSPSPGPVVYGYTF.

Only a few counts were recorded for this clonotype. The chain links TRBV7-9 to TRBJ2-5; D gene ambiguous. V was clipped by 7 bases and J by 5 bases, with 11 bases between them. There are 12 residues in the CDR3. CDR1 and CDR2 (germline): SEHNR, FQNEAQ (reference sequence). The CDR3 region has the DNA TGTGCCAGCAACCCCTTAATCGAGACCCAGTACTTC. This gives the protein CASNPLIETQYF. The full variable domain, its missing parts supplied by reference TRBV7-9 and TRBJ2-5, is DTGVSQNPRHKITKRGQNVTFRCDPISEHNRLYWYRQTLGQGPEFLTYFQNEAQLEKSRLLSDRFSAERPKGSFSTLEIQRTEQGDSAMYLCASNPLIETQYFGPGTRLLVL.

The chain links TRBV3-1 to TRBJ2-1, with D possibly TRBD2 on 5 matching bases. Germline lookup yields CDR1 LGHDT and CDR2 YNNKEL (reference sequence). The V end lost 0 bases, the J end lost 9 bases, and 9 bases lay between the germline ends. The CDR3 sequence is 13 residues long. The CDR3, as DNA: TGTGCCAGCAGCCAAGAGAGGAGCGGTGAGCAGTTCTTC. This sequence encodes CASSQERSGEQFF.

This clonotype has ten or more counts. This rearrangement joins TRBV20-1 to TRBJ1-4; TRBD1 is a possible D gene (6 bases). CDR1 DFQATT and CDR2 SNEGSKA come from the germline V gene (reference sequence). The CDR3 spans 15 residues. Trimming took off 0 bases at V and 3 bases at J, with 11 bases between the two ends. CDR3 DNA sequence: TGCAGTGCTAGAGATAGGGCAGGGGCTAATGAAAAACTGTTTTTT. It codes for CSARDRAGANEKLFF.

Ten or more counts support this clonotype. The chain recombines TRBV28 with TRBJ1-5; D is unresolved. This CDR3 comprises 14 residues. The germline V gene encodes CDR1 MDHEN and CDR2 SYDVKM. V was trimmed by 1 base and J by 4 bases, leaving 8 bases between them. The CDR3, as DNA: TGTGCCAGCAGTTTATACAGTAGGAATCAGCCCCAGCATTTT. Its translation: CASSLYSRNQPQHF.

This clonotype was counted only a few times. The rearrangement joins TRBV28 to TRBJ2-7; D is perhaps TRBD2 (6 bases). Germline V gene data show CDR1 as MDHEN and CDR2 as SYDVKM. The V end was cut by 2 bases, the J end by 1 base, with 12 bases between. The CDR3 covers 15 residues. For the CDR3, the DNA is TGTGCCAGCAGTTTAAATTACGGGGGTTCCTACGAGCAGTACTTC. It yields the protein CASSLNYGGSYEQYF.

The sample holds many counts of this clonotype. V gene TRBV28 combines with J gene TRBJ1-5; TRBD1 matches at 10 bases. CDR1 and CDR2 (germline): MDHEN, SYDVKM. The CDR3 contains 17 residues. Unmatched junction bases numbered 9, after V lost 6 bases and J lost 1 base. CDR3 region: CASRRQGAGESNQPQHF. CDR3 coding DNA: TGTGCCAGCAGGAGACAGGGGGCAGGAGAAAGCAATCAGCCCCAGCATTTT.

The gene calls are TRBV5-1 and TRBJ2-1, with a possible D match to TRBD2 (6 bases). CDR1 and CDR2 from the germline V gene are SGHRS and YFSETQ. Trimming took off 4 bases at V and 4 bases at J, with 15 bases between the two ends. The CDR3 contains 15 residues. The CDR3 is CASSVGGGSYNEQFF. The CDR3, as DNA: TGCGCCAGCAGCGTGGGCGGAGGGAGTTACAATGAGCAGTTCTTC.

This clonotype was seen a few times. This chain joins TRBV20-1 and TRBJ2-7, with D unresolved. This CDR3 contains 13 residues. With 1 base removed from V and 0 bases from J, the gap between germline ends came to 7 bases. Germline loops: CDR1 DFQATT, CDR2 SNEGSKA (reference sequence). The DNA of the CDR3 is TGCAGTGCTAGAGGGACGTTCTCCTACGAGCAGTACTTC. Its protein product is CSARGTFSYEQYF.

This clonotype has a count of ten or more. This rearrangement joins TRBV12-3 or TRBV12-4 to TRBJ1-3, with D uncertain. Deletions cut 4 bases from V and 2 bases from J, with 0 bases between. This CDR3 region has 11 residues. DNA of the CDR3: TGTGCCAGCAGTTCTGGAAACACCATATATTTT. It encodes CASSSGNTIYF.

With respect to this clonotype: This clone may be a read error of a much larger clone one base away. V usage is TRBV28 and J usage is TRBJ2-7; 7 bases line up with TRBD2. The germline V gene encodes CDR1 MDHEN and CDR2 SYDVKM. V lost 5 bases, J lost 6 bases, and 16 bases stayed unmatched. The CDR3 has 16 amino acids. The CDR3 spells CASSTHGGEGRLEQYF. The CDR3, as DNA: TGTGCCAGCAGTACCCATGGCGGGGAGGGCCGGCTCGAGCAGTACTTC.

This clonotype was counted many times. This chain connects TRBV28 to TRBJ1-2, with a tentative D call TRBD1 (5 bases). Trimming pared 6 bases from V and 8 bases from J, leaving 22 bases between. This CDR3 has 15 amino acids. Germline values: CDR1 MDHEN, CDR2 SYDVKM. CDR3 coding DNA: TGTGCCAGCAGGCGATTTGGGGCAGACGGAAAGGGCTACACCTTC. It specifies CASRRFGADGKGYTF.

This clonotype has at least ten counts. The CDR3 loop is CASRKSVDRGTYEQYF. The DNA for the CDR3 is TGTGCCAGCAGAAAATCAGTGGACAGGGGTACCTACGAGCAGTACTTC. The rearrangement joins TRBV28 to TRBJ2-7; 9 bases are a match to TRBD1. Germline V gene lookup returns CDR1 MDHEN and CDR2 SYDVKM. The CDR3 is made up of 16 amino acids. V shed 6 bases and J 2 bases; nucleotides not matched to a gene: 11.

V and J are TRBV20-1 and TRBJ2-7, with 8 positions matching TRBD2. Looked up from germline, CDR1 is DFQATT and CDR2 is SNEGSKA (reference sequence). J was trimmed by 1 base and V by 0 bases; bases with no gene match: 5. The length of the CDR3 is 15 residues. The chain's CDR3 is CSARDGGLGSYEQYF. CDR3 DNA: TGCAGTGCTAGAGACGGGGGACTAGGGTCCTACGAGCAGTACTTC.

The CDR3 sequence is CASSQAGTGGDTEAFF. CDR3 sequence (DNA): TGCGCCAGCAGCCAAGCCGGGACAGGGGGGGACACTGAAGCTTTCTTT. V usage is TRBV4-1 and J usage is TRBJ1-1; the match to TRBD1 covers 11 bases. CDR3 length: 16 residues. The ends lost 1 base at V and 3 bases at J; junction bases unmatched: 4. Germline CDR1 is MGHRA and CDR2 is YSYEKL.

This clonotype has more than one count but fewer than ten. Relative to the germline gene, one junction end is altered; a read error may explain this. The chain employs TRBV19 and TRBJ2-7; possible D gene TRBD1, 5 bases. Germline V gene data show CDR1 as LNHDA and CDR2 as SQIVND (reference sequence). The CDR3 runs 13 residues. The CDR3 here is CTSSIKTAVGQYF. The CDR3 DNA follows: TGTACCAGTAGTATAAAGACAGCCGTTGGGCAGTACTTC.

The J gene is TRBJ1-5, the V gene TRBV12-3 or TRBV12-4; D is unresolved. Trimming shortened V by 4 bases and J by 4 bases, and 8 bases separated the two germline ends. The CDR3 runs to 13 residues. As DNA, the CDR3 is TGTGCCAGCAGTTATTTGGTTAATCAGCCCCAGCATTTT. Protein sequence: CASSYLVNQPQHF.

This clonotype was recorded once. A much larger clone lies one base from this, so it may be a read error. The rearrangement uses TRBV7-9 and TRBJ1-5; the D gene is possibly TRBD1 (5 bases). CDR3 length: 16 residues. Germline lookup yields CDR1 SEHNR and CDR2 FQNEAQ (reference sequence). This chain's CDR3 is CASSFSSGGSNQPRHF. In DNA form, the CDR3 reads TGTGCCAGCAGCTTTTCGTCGGGGGGAAGCAATCAGCCCCGGCATTTT.

The V gene is TRBV6-1, the J gene TRBJ2-5; the D gene is possibly TRBD2 (5 bases). CDR3 length equals 14 residues. Trimming removed 2 bases from V and 6 bases from J, with 13 bases in between. Germline V gene sequence: CDR1 MNHNS, CDR2 SASEGT. For the CDR3, the DNA is TGTGCCAGCAGTGAAAACGGACTGGCACAGACCCAGTACTTC. Encoded protein: CASSENGLAQTQYF.

This clonotype was recorded many times. This rearrangement joins TRBV28 to TRBJ2-6, with a weak D call TRBD2 (6 bases). V lost 1 base, J lost 2 bases, and 9 bases lay in between. This CDR3 is 16 amino acids long. Germline-derived CDR1 and CDR2 are MDHEN and SYDVKM. CDR3 sequence: CASSLFGGAGANVLTF. Written as DNA, the CDR3 is TGTGCCAGCAGTTTATTCGGGGGAGCTGGGGCCAACGTCCTGACTTTC. Together with reference TRBV28 and TRBJ2-6, the CDR3 gives the full variable domain: DVKVTQSSRYLVKRTGEKVFLECVQDMDHENMFWYRQDPGLGLRLIYFSYDVKMKEKGDIPEGYSVSREKKERFSLILESASTNQTSMYLCASSLFGGAGANVLTFGAGSRLTVL.

With regard to this clonotype: The CDR3 ends on some other residue instead of the conserved phenylalanine or tryptophan, so this is likely a read error. The V call is TRBV11-2, the J call TRBJ1-2, with D maybe TRBD1 (6 bases). CDR1 is SGHAT, CDR2 FQNNGV, per germline. V was clipped by 3 bases and J by 4 bases, with 9 bases between them. The CDR3 consists of 13 residues. As DNA, the CDR3 is TGTGCCAGCAGCTTGGGAGGGGGCTATGGCTACACCCTC. It is translated as CASSLGGGYGYTL.

This chain connects TRBV2 to TRBJ2-5; 13 bases fit TRBD2. The CDR3 runs to 14 residues. V lost 8 bases to trimming and J lost 4 bases; unmatched junction nucleotides: 4. In germline, CDR1 is SNHLY, CDR2 FYNNEI. DNA of the CDR3: TGTGCCAGCGCAGGACTAGCGGGAGTAGAGACCCAGTACTTC. Amino acids: CASAGLAGVETQYF.

This clonotype came up many times. The genes are TRBV28 and TRBJ2-7, with a tentative D call TRBD2 (5 bases). Trimming shortened V by 7 bases and J by 3 bases, and 19 bases separated the two germline ends. The CDR3 loop spans 15 amino acids. CDR1 and CDR2 (germline): MDHEN, SYDVKM. CDR3 coding DNA: TGTGCCAGCATGATGAGGGCCTCCCTAAACTACGAGCAGTACTTC. Protein product: CASMMRASLNYEQYF.